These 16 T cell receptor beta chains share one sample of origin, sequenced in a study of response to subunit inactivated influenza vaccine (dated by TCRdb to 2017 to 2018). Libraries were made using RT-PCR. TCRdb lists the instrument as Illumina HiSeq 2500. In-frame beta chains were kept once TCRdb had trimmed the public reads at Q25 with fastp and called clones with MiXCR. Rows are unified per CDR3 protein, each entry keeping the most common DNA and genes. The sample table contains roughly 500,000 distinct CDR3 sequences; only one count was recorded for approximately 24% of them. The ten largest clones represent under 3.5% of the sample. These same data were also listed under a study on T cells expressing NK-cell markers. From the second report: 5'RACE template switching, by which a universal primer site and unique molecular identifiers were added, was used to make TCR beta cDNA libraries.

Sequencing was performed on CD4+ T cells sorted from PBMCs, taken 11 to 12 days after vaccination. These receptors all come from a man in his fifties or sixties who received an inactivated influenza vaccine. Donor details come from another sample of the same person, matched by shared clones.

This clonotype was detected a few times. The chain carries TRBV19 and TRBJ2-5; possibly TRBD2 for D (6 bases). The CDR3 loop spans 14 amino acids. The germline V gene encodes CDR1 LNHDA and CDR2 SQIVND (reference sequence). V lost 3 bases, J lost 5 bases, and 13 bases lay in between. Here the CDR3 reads CASSIQLAWETQYF. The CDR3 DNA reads TGTGCCAGTAGTATTCAGCTAGCGTGGGAGACCCAGTACTTC.

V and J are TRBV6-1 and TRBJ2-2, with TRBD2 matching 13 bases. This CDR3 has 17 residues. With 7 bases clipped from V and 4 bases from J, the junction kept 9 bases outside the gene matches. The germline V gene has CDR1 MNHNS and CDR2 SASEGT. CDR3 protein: CASKGLAGLGATGELFF. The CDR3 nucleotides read TGTGCCAGCAAGGGACTAGCGGGACTCGGGGCCACCGGGGAGCTGTTTTTT.

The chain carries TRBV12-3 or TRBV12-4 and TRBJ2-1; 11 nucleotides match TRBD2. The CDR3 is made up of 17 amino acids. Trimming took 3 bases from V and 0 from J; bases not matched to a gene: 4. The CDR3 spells CASSFLGLAGSYNEQFF. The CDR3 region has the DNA TGTGCCAGCAGTTTCCTCGGACTAGCGGGCTCCTACAATGAGCAGTTCTTC.

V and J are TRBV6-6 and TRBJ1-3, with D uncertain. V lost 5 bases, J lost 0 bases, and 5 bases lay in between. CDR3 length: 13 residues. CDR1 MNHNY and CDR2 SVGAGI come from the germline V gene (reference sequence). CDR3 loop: CASSGTSGNTIYF. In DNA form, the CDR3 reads TGTGCCAGCAGTGGTACCTCTGGAAACACCATATATTTT.

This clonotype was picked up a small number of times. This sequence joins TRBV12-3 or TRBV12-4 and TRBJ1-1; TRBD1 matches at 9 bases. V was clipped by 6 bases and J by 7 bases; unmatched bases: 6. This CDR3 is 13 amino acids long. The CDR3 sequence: CASRDRGKGEAFF. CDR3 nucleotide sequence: TGTGCCAGCAGGGACAGGGGAAAGGGTGAAGCTTTCTTT.

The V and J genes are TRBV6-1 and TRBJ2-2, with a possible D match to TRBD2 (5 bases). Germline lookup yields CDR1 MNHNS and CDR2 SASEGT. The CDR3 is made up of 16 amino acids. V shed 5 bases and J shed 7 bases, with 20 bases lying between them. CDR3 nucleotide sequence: TGTGCCAGCAGTCCAGCAGGAGGAAGCGGCGGCGGGGAGCTGTTTTTT. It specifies CASSPAGGSGGGELFF.

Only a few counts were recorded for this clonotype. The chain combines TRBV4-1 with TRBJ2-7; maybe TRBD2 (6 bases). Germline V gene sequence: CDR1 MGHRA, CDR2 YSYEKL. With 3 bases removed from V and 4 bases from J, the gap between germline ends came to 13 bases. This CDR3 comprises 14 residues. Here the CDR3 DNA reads TGCGCCAGCAGCCACCCGGGACGGGGGTACGAGCAGTACTTC. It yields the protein CASSHPGRGYEQYF.

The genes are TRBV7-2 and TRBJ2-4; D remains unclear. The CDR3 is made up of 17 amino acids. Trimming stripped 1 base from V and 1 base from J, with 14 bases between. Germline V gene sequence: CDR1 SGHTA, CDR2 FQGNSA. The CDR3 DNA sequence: TGTGCCAGCAGCTTAGTGTTTAGCCCGGAGGCCAAAAACATTCAGTACTTC. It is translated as CASSLVFSPEAKNIQYF. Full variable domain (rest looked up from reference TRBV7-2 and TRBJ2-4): GAGVSQSPSNKVTEKGKDVELRCDPISGHTALYWYRQSLGQGLEFLIYFQGNSAPDKSGLPSDRFSAERTGGSVSTLTIQRTQQEDSAVYLCASSLVFSPEAKNIQYFGAGTRLSVL.

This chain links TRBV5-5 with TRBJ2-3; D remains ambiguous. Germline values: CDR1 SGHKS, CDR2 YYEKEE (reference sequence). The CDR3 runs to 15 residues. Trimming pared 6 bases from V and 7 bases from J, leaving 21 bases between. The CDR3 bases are TGTGCCAGCACCCCGGACCTAGTGGGGTGGTATACGCAGTATTTT. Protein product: CASTPDLVGWYTQYF. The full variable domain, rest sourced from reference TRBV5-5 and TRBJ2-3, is DAGVTQSPTHLIKTRGQQVTLRCSPISGHKSVSWYQQVLGQGPQFIFQYYEKEERGRGNFPDRFSARQFPNYSSELNVNALLLGDSALYLCASTPDLVGWYTQYFGPGTRLTVL.

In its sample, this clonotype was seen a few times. The CDR3 region is CATSASSSYNEQFF. CDR3 DNA sequence: TGTGCCACCAGTGCTAGTAGCTCCTACAATGAGCAGTTCTTC. This rearrangement joins TRBV15 to TRBJ2-1; D not resolved. V lost 6 bases to trimming and J lost 0 bases, with 9 bases between them. CDR1 is LNHNV, CDR2 YYDKDF, per germline (reference sequence). This CDR3 region has 14 residues.

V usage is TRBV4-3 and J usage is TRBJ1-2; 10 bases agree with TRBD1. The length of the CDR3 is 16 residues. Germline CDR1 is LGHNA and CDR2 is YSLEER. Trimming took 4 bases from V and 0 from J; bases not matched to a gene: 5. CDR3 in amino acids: CASSRIDRGPNYGYTF. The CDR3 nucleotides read TGCGCCAGCAGCCGTATCGACAGGGGGCCTAACTATGGCTACACCTTC.

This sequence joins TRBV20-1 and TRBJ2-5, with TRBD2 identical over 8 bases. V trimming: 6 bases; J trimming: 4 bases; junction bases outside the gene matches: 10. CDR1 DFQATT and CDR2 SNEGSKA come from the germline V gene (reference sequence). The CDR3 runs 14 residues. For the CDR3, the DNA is TGCAGTGCAGAAATTAGCGGGATTAGAGAGACCCAGTACTTC. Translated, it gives CSAEISGIRETQYF.

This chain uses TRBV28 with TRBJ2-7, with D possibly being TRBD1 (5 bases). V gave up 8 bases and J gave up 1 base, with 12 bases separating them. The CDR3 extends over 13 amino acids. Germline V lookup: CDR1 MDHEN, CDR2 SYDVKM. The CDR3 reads CASLGHESYEQYF. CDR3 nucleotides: TGTGCCAGCCTCGGACACGAGTCCTACGAGCAGTACTTC.

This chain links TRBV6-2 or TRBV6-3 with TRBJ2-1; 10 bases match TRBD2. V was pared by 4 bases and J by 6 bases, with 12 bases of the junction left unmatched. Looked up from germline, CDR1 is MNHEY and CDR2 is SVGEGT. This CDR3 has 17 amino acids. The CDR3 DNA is TGTGCCAGCAGTTCCTCGAAGCGGGAGGGAATGGGCAATGAGCAGTTCTTC. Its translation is CASSSSKREGMGNEQFF.

Here the CDR3 reads CASSQDPSTDTQYF. The CDR3 DNA follows: TGCGCCAGCAGCCAAGACCCTAGCACAGATACGCAGTATTTT. J is TRBJ2-3 and V is TRBV4-3; no definite D call. V was shortened by 0 bases and J by 0 bases, with 4 bases between the two germline ends. Germline CDR1 LGHNA, CDR2 YSLEER. CDR3 length: 14 residues.

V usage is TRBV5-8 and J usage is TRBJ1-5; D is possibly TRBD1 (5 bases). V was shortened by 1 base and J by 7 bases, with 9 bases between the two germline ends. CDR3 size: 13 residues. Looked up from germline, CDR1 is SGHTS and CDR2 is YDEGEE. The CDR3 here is CASSLTAGQPQHF. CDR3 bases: TGTGCCAGCAGCTTGACGGCAGGGCAGCCCCAGCATTTT. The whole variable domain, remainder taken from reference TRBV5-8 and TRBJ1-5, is EAGVTQSPTHLIKTRGQQATLRCSPISGHTSVYWYQQALGLGLQFLLWYDEGEERNRGNFPPRFSGRQFPNYSSELNVNALELEDSALYLCASSLTAGQPQHFGDGTRLSIL.